This T cell receptor (beta chain) is from a study of cytomegalovirus exposure and HLA in healthy donors. The wider study: Out of approximately 170 million T cells, an earlier analysis found over 100 million unique TCR beta sequences in total.

Comment on this clone: Its antigen is undetermined.

CDR1 MNHEY and CDR2 SMNVEV come from the germline V gene (reference sequence). V shed 6 bases and J shed 5 bases, with 23 bases lying between them. The CDR3 has 16 residues. The PCR was carried out with 60 Vbeta primers and 13 Jbeta primers. The protocol was immunoSEQ multiplex PCR, while the TCRdb copy is restricted to in-frame clones and leaves out a portion. The sample shows around 280,000 clones, approximately 90% of them seen only once. Study outcomes and limitations: The CMV antigen specificity of three CMV-associated chains was confirmed through in vitro analysis. Later analysis identified several of the most significant clusters that appeared linked to common viral pathogens. Some 17,000 TCR beta sequences were associated with HLA alleles at 0.05 false discovery rate in a later analysis.

Sequenced input: PBMCs. The chain employs TRBV27 and TRBJ2-7; D might be TRBD1 (5 bases). The receptor was isolated from a woman younger than 35 in good health and CMV-seronegative. The CDR3 bases are TGTGCCAGCAGCAAGACAGTACTGGGGCTTCTGAACGAGCAGTACTTC. This translates into CASSKTVLGLLNEQYF.